These 10 T cell receptor beta chains were all obtained from the same sample, sequenced in a study of OX40 agonist ivuxolimab in advanced cancers. Clones were sequenced by immunoSEQ multiplex PCR, and TCRdb holds only the in-frame ones, with some missing. The data hold some 71,000 clones, with roughly 84% observed a single time. Here the sequenced sample was CD4+ or CD8+ T cells sorted from blood, taken in a trial of the OX40 agonist ivuxolimab. The receptors were gathered from an adult with an advanced solid tumor such as melanoma, head and neck, liver or kidney cancer.

The CDR3 region is CASSLTGLQETQYF. Written as DNA, the CDR3 is TGTGCCAGCTCACTGACGGGTCTCCAAGAGACCCAGTACTTC. The V and J genes are TRBV18 and TRBJ2-5; no clear D. This CDR3 comprises 14 residues. CDR1 and CDR2 (germline): KGHSH, LQKENI. The V end lost 4 bases, the J end lost 1 base, and 10 bases lay between the germline ends.

This chain uses TRBV7-3 with TRBJ2-3, with D possibly matching TRBD1 (6 bases). The CDR3 is 14 residues long. Germline CDR1 is SGHTA and CDR2 is FQGTGA. V gave up 1 base and J gave up 2 bases, with 7 bases separating them. The CDR3 nucleotides read TGTGCCAGCAGCTTAAGGGACACCACAGATACGCAGTATTTT. Translation: CASSLRDTTDTQYF. Full variable domain (missing parts from reference TRBV7-3 and TRBJ2-3): GAGVSQTPSNKVTEKGKYVELRCDPISGHTALYWYRQSLGQGPEFLIYFQGTGAADDSGLPNDRFFAVRPEGSVSTLKIQRTERGDSAVYLCASSLRDTTDTQYFGPGTRLTVL.

V gene TRBV5-5 combines with J gene TRBJ2-1; the D gene could be TRBD1 or TRBD2 (5 bases each). CDR3 length: 15 residues. Trimming shortened V by 6 bases and J by 5 bases, and 18 bases separated the two germline ends. Per the germline V gene, CDR1 is SGHKS and CDR2 is YYEKEE (reference sequence). The CDR3 DNA reads TGTGCCAGCATCAAAGGTCCAGGGCGGGACAATGAGCAGTTCTTC. It encodes CASIKGPGRDNEQFF.

The V gene is TRBV7-6, the J gene TRBJ1-2, with TRBD1 identical over 9 bases. Germline V gene data show CDR1 as SGHVS and CDR2 as FNYEAQ. The CDR3 is made up of 13 amino acids. Trimming at V came to 5 bases and at J to 5 bases, leaving 3 bases not matched to a gene. CDR3 coding DNA: TGTGCCAGCAGCCCTGGACAGGGGTATGGCTACACCTTC. As protein: CASSPGQGYGYTF.

This chain uses TRBV30 with TRBJ1-2, with 7 bases aligning to TRBD1. V shed 0 bases and J 3 bases; nucleotides not matched to a gene: 4. CDR3 length: 14 residues. CDR1 GTSNPN and CDR2 SVGIG come from the germline V gene (reference sequence). CDR3 sequence reads: CAWSVGDSYYGYTF. The CDR3 nucleotides are TGTGCCTGGAGTGTGGGGGACAGTTACTATGGCTACACCTTC.

V is TRBV7-3 and J is TRBJ1-1, with TRBD1 as a possible D gene (6 bases). The CDR3 has 13 residues. The germline V gene has CDR1 SGHTA and CDR2 FQGTGA. V lost 1 base and J lost 3, with 6 bases in between. CDR3 nucleotide sequence: TGTGCCAGCAGCTTAAACAGGGACACTGAAGCTTTCTTT. It is translated as CASSLNRDTEAFF. Filled out from reference TRBV7-3 and TRBJ1-1, the complete variable domain reads GAGVSQTPSNKVTEKGKYVELRCDPISGHTALYWYRQSLGQGPEFLIYFQGTGAADDSGLPNDRFFAVRPEGSVSTLKIQRTERGDSAVYLCASSLNRDTEAFFGQGTRLTVV.

The rearrangement joins TRBV25-1 to TRBJ1-5; D is undetermined. Trimming took 2 bases from V and 0 from J, leaving 14 bases between them. The V gene's germline CDR1 is MGHDK and CDR2 SYGVNS. The CDR3 length is 17 residues. This chain's CDR3 is CASSEDGRRYSNQPQHF. The CDR3 DNA follows: TGTGCCAGCAGTGAAGACGGGAGAAGGTATAGCAATCAGCCCCAGCATTTT.

The J gene is TRBJ1-5, the V gene TRBV14; D gene uncertain. V shed 4 bases and J shed 0 bases, with 10 bases lying between them. Germline V gene sequence: CDR1 SGHDN, CDR2 FVKESK. The CDR3 extends over 15 amino acids. The CDR3 DNA sequence: TGTGCCAGCAGCCCGGGAGGATATAGCAATCAGCCCCAGCATTTT. This encodes CASSPGGYSNQPQHF.

The chain combines TRBV5-1 with TRBJ2-7, with 8 bases identical to TRBD1. The CDR3 spans 15 residues. CDR1 SGHRS and CDR2 YFSETQ come from the germline V gene. Unmatched junction bases numbered 3, after V lost 0 bases and J lost 1 base. CDR3 loop: CASSLDTGGSYEQYF. The CDR3, as DNA: TGCGCCAGCAGCTTGGATACAGGGGGATCCTACGAGCAGTACTTC.

V and J are TRBV12-5 and TRBJ1-5; no clear D gene. Germline loops: CDR1 LGHNT, CDR2 FRNRAP. V was cut by 6 bases and J by 3 bases, with 0 bases left in between. The length of the CDR3 is 10 residues. The CDR3 coding sequence is TGTGCTAGTGGCAATCAGCCCCAGCATTTT. Its translation is CASGNQPQHF.